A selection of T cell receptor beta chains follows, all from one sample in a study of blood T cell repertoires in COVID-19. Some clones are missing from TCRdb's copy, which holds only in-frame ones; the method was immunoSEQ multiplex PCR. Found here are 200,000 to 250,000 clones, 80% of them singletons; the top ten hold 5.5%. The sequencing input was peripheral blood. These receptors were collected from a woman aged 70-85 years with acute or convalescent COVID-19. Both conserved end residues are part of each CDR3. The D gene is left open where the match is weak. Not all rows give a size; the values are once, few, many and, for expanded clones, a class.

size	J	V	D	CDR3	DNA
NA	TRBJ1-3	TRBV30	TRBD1	CAWATGGSSGNTIYF	TGTGCCTGGGCGACAGGGGGTAGCTCTGGAAACACCATATATTTT
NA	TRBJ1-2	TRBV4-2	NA	CASSQDIEARVESGYTF	TGTGCCAGCAGCCAAGATATAGAGGCGCGGGTCGAGAGTGGCTACACCTTC
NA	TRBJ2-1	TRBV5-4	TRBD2	CASSLAGGEQFF	TGTGCCAGCAGCTTAGCGGGAGGTGAGCAGTTCTTC
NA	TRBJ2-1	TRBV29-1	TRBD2	CSGSGTSGDNEQFF	TGCAGCGGATCGGGGACTAGCGGTGACAATGAGCAGTTCTTC
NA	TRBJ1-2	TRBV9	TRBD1	CASSVWGQAHYGYTF	TGTGCCAGCAGCGTTTGGGGACAGGCGCACTATGGCTACACCTTC
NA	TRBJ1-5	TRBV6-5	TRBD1	CASSTGQGGDQPQHF	TGTGCCAGCAGTACTGGACAGGGGGGCGATCAGCCCCAGCATTTT
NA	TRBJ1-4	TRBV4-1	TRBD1	CASSTPGQGDGFDEKLFF	TGCGCCAGCAGCACGCCGGGACAGGGGGACGGATTCGATGAAAAACTGTTTTTT
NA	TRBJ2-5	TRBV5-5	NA	CASSLRVAVIQETQYF	TGTGCCAGCAGCTTGAGGGTAGCGGTAATCCAAGAGACCCAGTACTTC
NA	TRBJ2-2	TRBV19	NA	CASSMGVNGELFF	TGTGCCAGTAGTATGGGAGTAAATGGGGAGCTGTTTTTT
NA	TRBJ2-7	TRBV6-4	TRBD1	CASTRDRSYEQYF	TGTGCCAGCACTCGGGACAGATCCTACGAGCAGTACTTC
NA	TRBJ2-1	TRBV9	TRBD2	CASSVGGSGNEQFF	TGTGCCAGCAGCGTAGGCGGGAGTGGGAATGAGCAGTTCTTC
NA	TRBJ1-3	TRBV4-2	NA	CASSQDLLGLSGNTIYF	TGTGCCAGCAGCCAAGACTTACTGGGACTCTCTGGAAACACCATATATTTT
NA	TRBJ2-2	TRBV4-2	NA	CASSQGASGNTGELFF	TGTGCCAGCAGCCAAGGAGCCAGCGGGAACACCGGGGAGCTGTTTTTT
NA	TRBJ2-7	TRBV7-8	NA	CASSLNRQTYEQYF	TGTGCCAGCAGCTTAAACAGACAGACCTACGAGCAGTACTTC
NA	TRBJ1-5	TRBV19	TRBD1	CASSIGDRRPTGQPQHF	TGTGCCAGTAGTATAGGGGACAGGAGGCCTACCGGGCAGCCCCAGCATTTT
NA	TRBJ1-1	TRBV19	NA	CASSSRGGRGTEAFF	TGTGCCAGTAGTAGCCGCGGGGGGCGAGGGACTGAAGCTTTCTTT
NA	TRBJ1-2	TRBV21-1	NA	CASSKEDGPGGLEGYTF	TGTGCCAGCAGCAAAGAGGATGGGCCAGGGGGTCTAGAAGGCTACACCTTC
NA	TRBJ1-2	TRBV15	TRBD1	CATSTRQGLENYGYTF	TGTGCCACCAGCACTAGACAGGGTTTGGAAAACTATGGCTACACCTTC
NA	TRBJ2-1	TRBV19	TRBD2	CASSIRGVSGARGYNEQFF	TGTGCCAGTAGTATTCGGGGGGTGAGTGGGGCGCGGGGTTACAATGAGCAGTTCTTC
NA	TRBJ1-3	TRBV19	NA	CASTVAHTGFRNTIYF	TGTGCCAGTACCGTAGCCCATACAGGGTTTAGAAACACCATATATTTT
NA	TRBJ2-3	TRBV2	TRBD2	CASSAGTSSDTQYF	TGTGCCAGCAGCGCCGGGACTAGCTCGGATACGCAGTATTTT
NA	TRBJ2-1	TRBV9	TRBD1	CASSLGTGVDEQFF	TGTGCCAGCAGCCTCGGGACAGGGGTGGATGAGCAGTTCTTC
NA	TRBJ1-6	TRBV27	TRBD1	CASSLGTDLNSPLHF	TGTGCCAGCAGTTTAGGGACAGACCTTAATTCACCCCTCCACTTT
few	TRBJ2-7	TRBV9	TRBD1	CASSPDRDRGSYEQYF	TGTGCCAGCAGCCCTGACCGGGACAGGGGATCCTACGAGCAGTACTTC
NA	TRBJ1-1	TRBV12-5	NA	CASGLSRTLNTEAFF	TGTGCTAGTGGTTTGAGCCGGACTTTAAACACTGAAGCTTTCTTT
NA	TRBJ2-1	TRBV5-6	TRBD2	CASSLSSGGINEQFF	TGTGCCAGCAGCTTGTCTAGCGGGGGAATTAATGAGCAGTTCTTC
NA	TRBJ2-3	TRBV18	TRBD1	CASSPGQGAADTQYF	TGTGCCAGCTCACCGGGGCAGGGGGCGGCTGATACGCAGTATTTT
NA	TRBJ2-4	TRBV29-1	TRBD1	CSVLDTGGTLAKNIQYF	TGCAGCGTACTAGACACAGGGGGCACGCTAGCCAAAAACATTCAGTACTTC
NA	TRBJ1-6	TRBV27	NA	CASSLSGGTYNSPLHF	TGTGCCAGCAGTTTAAGTGGGGGGACCTATAATTCACCCCTCCACTTT
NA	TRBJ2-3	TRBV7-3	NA	CASSLDSAPDTQYF	TGTGCCAGCAGCTTAGACAGTGCCCCAGATACGCAGTATTTT
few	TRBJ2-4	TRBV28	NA	CASSPSGGLKNIQYF	TGTGCCAGCAGTCCCTCAGGGGGGCTCAAAAACATTCAGTACTTC
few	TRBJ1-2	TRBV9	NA	CASSVETGFTGYTF	TGTGCCAGCAGCGTAGAAACAGGGTTTACCGGCTACACCTTC
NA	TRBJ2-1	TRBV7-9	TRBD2	CASSFRSGRSDEQFF	TGTGCCAGCAGCTTCCGCAGCGGGAGGTCAGATGAGCAGTTCTTC
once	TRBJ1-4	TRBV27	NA	CASSSVGSANEKLFF	TGTGCCAGCAGTTCCGTGGGCTCAGCTAATGAAAAACTGTTTTTT
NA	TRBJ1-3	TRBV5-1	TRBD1	CASSTGQGTPGNTIYF	TGCGCCAGCAGCACGGGACAGGGGACACCTGGAAACACCATATATTTT
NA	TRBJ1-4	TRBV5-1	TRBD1	CASSRTGDEKLFF	TGCGCCAGCAGCCGGACAGGGGATGAAAAACTGTTTTTT
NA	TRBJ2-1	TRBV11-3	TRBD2	CASSRSGRGSYNEQFF	TGTGCCAGCAGCCGGAGCGGGAGGGGTTCCTACAATGAGCAGTTCTTC
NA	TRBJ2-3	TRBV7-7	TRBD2	CASSLSVAAGGLLGTDTQYF	TGTGCTAGCAGCTTATCTGTAGCAGCGGGAGGGCTCCTCGGCACAGATACGCAGTATTTT
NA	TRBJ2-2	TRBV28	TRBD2	CASSGTSGTGELFF	TGTGCCAGCAGCGGGACTAGCGGGACCGGGGAGCTGTTTTTT
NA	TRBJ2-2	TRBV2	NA	CASSILGGSGAGELFF	TGTGCCAGCAGCATTTTAGGGGGATCAGGGGCCGGGGAGCTGTTTTTT
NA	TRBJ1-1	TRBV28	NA	CASRYGGANTEAFF	TGTGCCAGCAGGTACGGGGGGGCCAACACTGAAGCTTTCTTT
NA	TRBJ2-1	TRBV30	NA	CAWSVSYLSSNEQFF	TGTGCCTGGAGTGTATCCTACTTATCCTCCAATGAGCAGTTCTTC
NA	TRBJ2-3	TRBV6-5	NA	CASGLAGTDTQYF	TGTGCCAGTGGTCTAGCTGGTACAGATACGCAGTATTTT
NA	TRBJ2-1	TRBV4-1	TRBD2	CASSQDLTSGNLEQFF	TGCGCCAGCAGCCAAGACTTGACTAGCGGGAATCTTGAGCAGTTCTTC
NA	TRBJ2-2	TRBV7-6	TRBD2	CASSPGLAGAGGELFF	TGTGCCAGCAGCCCCGGACTAGCGGGAGCCGGCGGGGAGCTGTTTTTT
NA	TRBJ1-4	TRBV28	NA	CASSSHATNEKLFF	TGTGCCAGCAGTTCACATGCAACTAATGAAAAACTGTTTTTT
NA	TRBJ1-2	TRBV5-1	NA	CASSPQENYGYTF	TGCGCCAGCAGCCCACAGGAGAACTATGGCTACACCTTC
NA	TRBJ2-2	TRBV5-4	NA	CASSSQGAGGELFF	TGTGCCAGCAGCTCACAGGGCGCCGGAGGGGAGCTGTTTTTT
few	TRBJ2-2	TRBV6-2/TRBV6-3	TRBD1	CASSPDRGDTGELFF	TGTGCCAGCAGTCCCGACAGGGGGGACACCGGGGAGCTGTTTTTT
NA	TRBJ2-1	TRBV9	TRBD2	CASSLAESYNEQFF	TGTGCCAGCAGTCTAGCGGAGTCCTACAATGAGCAGTTCTTC
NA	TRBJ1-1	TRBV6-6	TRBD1	CASSPRFRDSDTEAFF	TGTGCCAGCAGCCCAAGATTTCGGGACAGCGACACTGAAGCTTTCTTT